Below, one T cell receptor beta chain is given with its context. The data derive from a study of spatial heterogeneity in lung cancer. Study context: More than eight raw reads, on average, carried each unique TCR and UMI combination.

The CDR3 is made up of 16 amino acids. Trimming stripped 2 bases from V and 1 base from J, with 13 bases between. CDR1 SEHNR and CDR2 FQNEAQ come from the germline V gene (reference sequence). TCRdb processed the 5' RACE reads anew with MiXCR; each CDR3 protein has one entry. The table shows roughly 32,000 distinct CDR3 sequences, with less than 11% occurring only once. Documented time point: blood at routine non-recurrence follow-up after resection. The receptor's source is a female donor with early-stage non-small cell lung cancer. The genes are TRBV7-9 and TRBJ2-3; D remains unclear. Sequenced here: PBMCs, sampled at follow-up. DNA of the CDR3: TGTGCCAGCAGCTTAACAGCCGGTCCGCGCACAGATACGCAGTATTTT. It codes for CASSLTAGPRTDTQYF.